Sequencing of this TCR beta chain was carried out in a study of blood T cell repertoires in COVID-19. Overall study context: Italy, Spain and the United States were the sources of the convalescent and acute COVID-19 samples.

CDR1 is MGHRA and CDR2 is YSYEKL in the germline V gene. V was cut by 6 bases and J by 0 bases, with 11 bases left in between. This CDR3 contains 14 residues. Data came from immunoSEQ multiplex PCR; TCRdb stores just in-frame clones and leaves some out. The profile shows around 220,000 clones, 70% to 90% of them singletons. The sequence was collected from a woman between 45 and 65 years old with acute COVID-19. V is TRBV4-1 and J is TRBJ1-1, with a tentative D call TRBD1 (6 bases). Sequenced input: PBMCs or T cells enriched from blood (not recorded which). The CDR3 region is CASRGRTVNTEAFF. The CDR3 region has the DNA TGCGCCAGCAGGGGGCGGACAGTGAACACTGAAGCTTTCTTT.